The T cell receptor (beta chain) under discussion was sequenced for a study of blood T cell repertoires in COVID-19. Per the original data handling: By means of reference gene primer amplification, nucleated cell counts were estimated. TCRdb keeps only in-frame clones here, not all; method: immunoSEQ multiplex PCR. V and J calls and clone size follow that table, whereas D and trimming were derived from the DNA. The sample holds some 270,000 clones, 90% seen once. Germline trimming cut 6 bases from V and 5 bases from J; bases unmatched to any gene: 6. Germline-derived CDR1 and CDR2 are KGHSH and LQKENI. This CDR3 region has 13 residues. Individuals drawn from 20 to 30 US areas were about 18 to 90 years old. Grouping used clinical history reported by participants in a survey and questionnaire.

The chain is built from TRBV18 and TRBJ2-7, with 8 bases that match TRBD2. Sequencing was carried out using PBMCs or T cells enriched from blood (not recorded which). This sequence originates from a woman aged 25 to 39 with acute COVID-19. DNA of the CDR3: TGTGCCAGCTCGGGACTAGGCGGGAACGAGCAGTACTTC. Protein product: CASSGLGGNEQYF.